A single sample gave rise to the 5 T cell receptor beta chains below, sequenced in a study of shared clonotypes between healthy human individuals. The assay was immunoSEQ multiplex PCR, and TCRdb's table has in-frame clones only and misses some. Of some 2,500,000 clones listed, roughly 93% are singletons. The sequenced material came from naive CD4+ T cells from PBMCs. Stated subset: CD45RA+ positively selected. Source of these receptors: a man aged 18 to 29 in good health. Some clones in this sample may be carry-over from other donors' samples.

The chain carries TRBV6-6 and TRBJ2-3; D gene unclear. Deletions cut 6 bases from V and 6 bases from J, with 16 bases between. This CDR3 region has 14 residues. Germline V gene data show CDR1 as MNHNY and CDR2 as SVGAGI (reference sequence). The CDR3 sequence is CASSPPGLLDTQYF. In nucleotides, the CDR3 is TGTGCCAGCAGCCCCCCCGGGTTACTTGATACGCAGTATTTT.

This chain links TRBV10-3 with TRBJ2-3; D possibly corresponds to TRBD1 (6 bases). Germline loops: CDR1 ENHRY, CDR2 SYGVKD. The ends were cut back, 8 bases at V and 2 bases at J, with 14 bases in the middle. The CDR3 spans 14 residues. The CDR3 DNA reads as TGTGCCATCGGGGACACCTCTCTCACAGATACGCAGTATTTT. It translates to CAIGDTSLTDTQYF.

A single count supports this clone. The chain is built from TRBV23-1 and TRBJ1-2, with 8 bases lining up with TRBD1. TRBV23-1 is an open reading frame, and its role is uncertain. Trimming at V came to 8 bases and at J to 4 bases, leaving 6 bases not matched to a gene. CDR3 length: 13 residues. CDR3: CASVTGGGYGYTF. In DNA, the CDR3 is TGCGCCAGCGTTACAGGGGGTGGCTATGGCTACACCTTC.

The chain couples TRBV7-7 to TRBJ2-5; 10 positions agree with TRBD2. Trimming cost V 5 bases and J 5 bases; bases outside gene matches: 5. The CDR3 is 14 residues long. CDR1 SSHAT and CDR2 FNYEAQ come from the germline V gene (reference sequence). CDR3 in amino acids: CASSARTSGETQYF. The CDR3 nucleotides read TGTGCCAGCAGCGCCAGGACTAGCGGCGAGACCCAGTACTTC.

CDR3 loop: CASSLISRHGNQPQHF. CDR3 nucleotides: TGTGCCAGCAGTTTAATCTCGAGACACGGCAATCAGCCCCAGCATTTT. The chain is built from TRBV28 and TRBJ1-5; D call uncertain. The germline gives CDR1 MDHEN, CDR2 SYDVKM. The V end was cut by 2 bases, the J end by 2 bases, with 13 bases between. The CDR3 runs to 16 residues.